This T cell receptor beta chain is from a study of CD8 T cells in ankylosing spondylitis. Trimming removed 0 bases at V and 4 bases at J, with 9 bases between. The CDR3 spans 15 residues. The germline CDR1 and CDR2 sequences are MGHRA and YSYEKL. Library preparation for TCR beta used quantitative 5'-RACE with molecular barcodes. TCRdb passed the 5' RACE reads through MiXCR, listing each CDR3 protein once. The data hold some 700,000 distinct CDR3 sequences, with under 20% observed a single time. This clonotype was counted between two and nine times. Its antigen is not identified. Study-level results: It appeared that ankylosing spondylitis blood was characterized by a TCR beta motif of several highly homologous variants. Disease-linked clones reportedly showed significant enrichment in matched ankylosing spondylitis synovial fluid.

The source is a male donor with ankylosing spondylitis. Sequenced material: blood, either unsorted or a sorted T cell fraction (not recorded which). J is TRBJ2-2 and V is TRBV4-1, with D perhaps TRBD1 (6 bases). The DNA for the CDR3 is TGCGCCAGCAGCCAAGAGGGGGCAAGCACCGGGGAGCTGTTTTTT. Its protein product is CASSQEGASTGELFF.